The entry that follows covers one T cell receptor (beta chain) sequence. This specimen comes from a study of blood T cell repertoires in COVID-19. Germline V gene sequence: CDR1 MNHEY, CDR2 SVGAGI. This CDR3 is built from 15 residues. V shed 6 bases and J 1 base; nucleotides not matched to a gene: 8. The data were produced by immunoSEQ multiplex PCR, yet TCRdb's version contains in-frame clones alone and is incomplete. This sample yields about 400,000 clones, of which roughly 90% are seen a single time; more than 0.95% belongs to the top ten. Sequenced: peripheral blood. The genes are TRBV6-5 and TRBJ1-2; TRBD1 matches 7 bases. This TCR was sampled from a man aged 35 to 55 with acute or convalescent COVID-19. CDR3 sequence (DNA): TGTGCCAGCAGCCCCCGACAGGGAGGTAACTATGGCTACACCTTC. Translation: CASSPRQGGNYGYTF.